Following are 18 T cell receptor beta chains from one sample sequenced in a study of graft-versus-host responses after intestinal transplantation. Sequencing was performed with immunoSEQ multiplex PCR; in TCRdb, only in-frame clones are kept and a portion is missing. The data hold about 25,000 clones, with roughly 85% observed a single time. Sample: PBMCs, taken 450 to 480 days after intestinal transplant. These receptors all stem from a human patient who received an intestinal transplant, so some T cells may come from the graft donor.

This chain joins TRBV6-6 and TRBJ2-7, with 7 bases fitting TRBD1. The CDR3 spans 14 residues. Germline CDR1 MNHNY, CDR2 SVGAGI (reference sequence). The trim removed 2 bases at V and 2 bases at J, leaving 3 bases unmatched. CDR3 DNA sequence: TGTGCCAGCAGTTACAGGGGGCAGGCCTACGAGCAGTACTTC. Protein: CASSYRGQAYEQYF.

This rearrangement joins TRBV5-1 to TRBJ2-1, with D possibly called TRBD1 or TRBD2 (5 bases each). The CDR3 is 15 residues long. The V end was cut by 7 bases, the J end by 0 bases, with 14 bases between. CDR1 and CDR2 from the germline V gene are SGHRS and YFSETQ. The DNA of the CDR3 is TGCGCCAGCCGACGAGAGGGGAGCTCCTACAATGAGCAGTTCTTC. Protein sequence: CASRREGSSYNEQFF.

The rearrangement links TRBV18 to TRBJ2-7; 11 positions match TRBD2. This CDR3 comprises 16 residues. Germline CDR1 reads KGHSH; CDR2 reads LQKENI. V shed 6 bases, J shed 2 bases, and the junction held 9 bases outside the gene matches. CDR3: CASSPRLAGKTYEQYF. CDR3 nucleotide sequence: TGTGCCAGCTCGCCTCGACTAGCGGGAAAGACCTACGAGCAGTACTTC.

Comments on this clone: One junction end does not reproduce the germline sequence, and a read error may be involved. The rearrangement uses TRBV11-2 and TRBJ1-2; D is ambiguous. Germline V gives CDR1 SGHAT, CDR2 FQNNGV. This CDR3 region has 15 residues. CDR3 amino acids: CANSLNGAGPYGYTF. The CDR3 DNA follows: TGTGCCAACAGCTTAAATGGAGCCGGCCCCTATGGCTACACCTTC.

This sequence joins TRBV11-2 and TRBJ2-7, with TRBD1 matching 9 bases. Looked up from germline, CDR1 is SGHAT and CDR2 is FQNNGV. The CDR3 is 16 residues long. The J segment lost 0 bases and the V segment lost 0 bases, leaving 3 bases of the junction unmatched. CDR3 nucleotide sequence: TGTGCCAGCAGCTTAGAAGGGACAGGGAGCTCCTACGAGCAGTACTTC. It is translated as CASSLEGTGSSYEQYF.

V and J are TRBV29-1 and TRBJ1-1; TRBD1 might be the D (6 bases). Per the germline V gene, CDR1 is SQVTM and CDR2 is ANQGSEA. CDR3 length: 13 residues. Trimming took off 6 bases at V and 5 bases at J, with 16 bases between the two ends. The CDR3: CSVSPGEGTEAFF. The DNA for the CDR3 is TGCAGCGTAAGCCCAGGGGAGGGTACTGAAGCTTTCTTT.

The chain combines TRBV19 with TRBJ2-5, with 8 bases aligning to TRBD2. CDR1 is LNHDA, CDR2 SQIVND, per germline (reference sequence). The CDR3 contains 14 residues. The V gene end was trimmed by 3 bases and the J gene end by 5 bases; junction bases not matched to a gene: 5. CDR3: CASSIKREIETQYF. The CDR3 region has the DNA TGTGCCAGTAGTATCAAGCGGGAGATCGAGACCCAGTACTTC.

V and J are TRBV6-9 and TRBJ1-5; 8 bases line up with TRBD1. The V gene end was trimmed by 3 bases and the J gene end by 6 bases; junction bases not matched to a gene: 7. There are 15 residues in the CDR3. Germline assignment: CDR1 MNHGY and CDR2 SVAAGI. The CDR3 loop is CASSYRTGRGQPQHF. The CDR3 region has the DNA TGTGCCAGCAGTTACCGGACAGGGAGAGGTCAGCCCCAGCATTTT.

The V and J genes are TRBV11-3 and TRBJ2-1, with D perhaps assigned TRBD1 or TRBD2 (6 bases each). The CDR3 contains 15 residues. Trimming left V 0 bases short and J 3 bases short, with 9 bases between. Per germline, CDR1 SGHNT and CDR2 YENEEA. This CDR3 reads CASSLEGGLYNEQFF. The CDR3 coding sequence is TGTGCCAGCAGCTTAGAAGGGGGGCTCTACAATGAGCAGTTCTTC. The whole variable domain, filled in from reference TRBV11-3 and TRBJ2-1, reads EAGVVQSPRYKIIEKKQPVAFWCNPISGHNTLYWYLQNLGQGPELLIRYENEEAVDDSQLPKDRFSAERLKGVDSTLKIQPAELGDSAVYLCASSLEGGLYNEQFFGPGTRLTVL.

V is TRBV6-1 and J is TRBJ2-7; 12 bases fit TRBD2. The V segment lost 4 bases and the J segment 2 bases; nucleotides outside the gene matches: 6. The CDR3 is 16 amino acids. Germline V gene data show CDR1 as MNHNS and CDR2 as SASEGT. CDR3 sequence: CASSAMGLAGAYEQYF. Here the CDR3 DNA reads TGTGCCAGCAGTGCGATGGGACTAGCGGGTGCCTACGAGCAGTACTTC.

The J gene is TRBJ2-3, the V gene TRBV9; D is possibly TRBD1 (5 bases). The CDR3 is made up of 15 amino acids. Trimming stripped 2 bases from V and 2 bases from J, with 12 bases between. CDR1 and CDR2 from the germline V gene are SGDLS and YYNGEE. The CDR3 DNA sequence: TGTGCCAGCAGCGTCACCAGGGTGCCCACAGATACGCAGTATTTT. It translates to CASSVTRVPTDTQYF.

This clone was observed a few times. The chain combines TRBV19 with TRBJ1-5; TRBD1 agrees at 11 bases. Germline values: CDR1 LNHDA, CDR2 SQIVND (reference sequence). V was clipped by 5 bases and J by 3 bases; unmatched bases: 6. The CDR3 spans 16 residues. In DNA, the CDR3 is TGTGCCAGTAGTTTCCGGGACAGGGGGTCCAATCAGCCCCAGCATTTT. It yields the protein CASSFRDRGSNQPQHF.

The rearrangement joins TRBV5-4 to TRBJ2-3; D might be TRBD2 (5 bases). Trimming pared 3 bases from V and 3 bases from J, leaving 11 bases between. The CDR3 is made up of 14 amino acids. Germline V gene sequence: CDR1 SGHNT, CDR2 YYREEE (reference sequence). The CDR3 reads CASSSKLGTDTQYF. The CDR3 bases are TGTGCCAGCAGCTCGAAACTAGGTACAGATACGCAGTATTTT.

The CDR3 coding sequence is TGCAGCGTTGGGACAGGGGACGGCTACACCTTC. Amino acid sequence: CSVGTGDGYTF. The gene calls are TRBV29-1 and TRBJ1-2; 9 bases match TRBD1. Trimming removed 4 bases from V and 8 bases from J; junction bases left unmatched: 2. The germline V gene has CDR1 SQVTM and CDR2 ANQGSEA. This CDR3 has 11 amino acids.

The gene calls are TRBV6-1 and TRBJ2-5, with unresolved D. The CDR3 is 14 amino acids. V dropped 6 bases and J dropped 0 bases, with 11 bases sitting between them. Germline V lookup: CDR1 MNHNS, CDR2 SASEGT. CDR3 sequence: CASSLWAYQETQYF. The CDR3 DNA sequence: TGTGCCAGCAGCCTCTGGGCGTACCAAGAGACCCAGTACTTC.

The V gene is TRBV4-2, the J gene TRBJ2-7; 7 nucleotides match TRBD2. V dropped 1 base and J dropped 3; count of bases not matched to a gene: 6. The CDR3 sequence is 15 residues long. Germline V CDR1 and CDR2: LGHNA, YNFKEQ. The CDR3 loop reads CASSQAGGVGYEQYF. The DNA of the CDR3 is TGTGCCAGCAGCCAAGCTGGGGGGGTGGGCTACGAGCAGTACTTC.

The rearrangement joins TRBV4-1 to TRBJ1-1; D unclear. The CDR3 sequence is 13 residues long. V lost 1 base, J lost 5 bases, and 8 bases lay in between. CDR1 and CDR2 from the germline V gene are MGHRA and YSYEKL. As DNA, the CDR3 is TGCGCCAGCAGCCAAGGCGGGAGGACTGAAGCTTTCTTT. This translates into CASSQGGRTEAFF.

This clone has just one count. The chain couples TRBV18 to TRBJ2-3; TRBD2 agrees at 11 bases. This CDR3 spans 17 amino acids. Looked up from germline, CDR1 is KGHSH and CDR2 is LQKENI. V lost 6 bases, J lost 5 bases, and 13 bases stayed unmatched. The CDR3: CASSPLVGLAGGDTQYF. In DNA, the CDR3 is TGTGCCAGCTCCCCCCTAGTCGGGCTAGCGGGAGGAGATACGCAGTATTTT. The full variable domain, rest sourced from reference TRBV18 and TRBJ2-3, is NAGVMQNPRHLVRRRGQEARLRCSPMKGHSHVYWYRQLPEEGLKFMVYLQKENIIDESGMPKERFSAEFPKEGPSILRIQQVVRGDSAAYFCASSPLVGLAGGDTQYFGPGTRLTVL.